This T cell receptor beta chain was sequenced during a study of T-cell memory formation after mild COVID-19. CDR3 length: 13 amino acids. CDR1 is KGHSH and CDR2 is LQKENI in the germline V gene. The ends were cut back, 3 bases at V and 2 bases at J, with 7 bases in the middle. Study-wide results and limits: There were some responding clones in pre-infection memory, which suggested that cross-reactive memory had joined.

From the 5' RACE reads, TCRdb called clonotypes with MiXCR, one entry per CDR3 protein. There are fewer than 350,000 distinct CDR3 sequences in the sample; roughly 15% occur only once, and about 22% lies in the top ten. As to this clonotype: The antigen remains unidentified.

Sample: PBMCs or a T cell subset sorted from them (not recorded which). This clonotype originated in a man between 18 and 29 years old who had mild COVID-19 (a few samples of this study predate the infection). Cell type and time point are not known. The rearrangement links TRBV18 to TRBJ1-1; maybe TRBD1 (6 bases). CDR3 loop: CASSPGTNTEAFF. The CDR3 DNA sequence: TGTGCCAGCTCACCCGGGACAAACACTGAAGCTTTCTTT. Supplemented by reference TRBV18 and TRBJ1-1, the full variable domain reads NAGVMQNPRHLVRRRGQEARLRCSPMKGHSHVYWYRQLPEEGLKFMVYLQKENIIDESGMPKERFSAEFPKEGPSILRIQQVVRGDSAAYFCASSPGTNTEAFFGQGTRLTVV.